Presented here are 14 T cell receptor beta chains from one specimen sequenced in a study of blood T cell repertoires in COVID-19. TCRdb's copy holds only in-frame clones and misses some; the assay was immunoSEQ multiplex PCR. The sample includes 45,000 or so clones, around nine tenths of them seen just once. Material: peripheral blood. The source is a man aged 35-49 years with COVID-19, enrolled during active disease.

The chain combines TRBV9 with TRBJ1-6, with D possibly matching TRBD1 (6 bases). Trimming removed 4 bases from V and 7 bases from J, with 12 bases in between. Germline V gene data show CDR1 as SGDLS and CDR2 as YYNGEE. The CDR3 is 14 residues long. This CDR3 is CASSPRDTNSPLHF. In DNA form, the CDR3 reads TGTGCCAGCAGCCCCCGGGACACCAATTCACCCCTCCACTTT.

The rearrangement joins TRBV11-3 to TRBJ2-7; 8 positions match TRBD2. The CDR3 spans 15 residues. CDR1 is SGHNT, CDR2 YENEEA, per germline. V was clipped by 2 bases and J by 0 bases; unmatched bases: 3. In DNA, the CDR3 is TGTGCCAGCAGCTTAAGCGGGGGACCCTCCTACGAGCAGTACTTC. Its protein is CASSLSGGPSYEQYF.

V usage is TRBV27 and J usage is TRBJ1-2, with a possible D match to TRBD1 (5 bases). Trimming pared 2 bases from V and 3 bases from J, leaving 19 bases between. Germline assignment: CDR1 MNHEY and CDR2 SMNVEV (reference sequence). The CDR3 runs to 17 residues. The CDR3 sequence is CASSLRFAWQGDYGYTF. In DNA, the CDR3 is TGTGCCAGCAGTTTACGTTTTGCATGGCAGGGTGACTATGGCTACACCTTC.

To note about this clone: The same CDR3 also results from other DNA sequences found in this sample. The chain recombines TRBV11-2 with TRBJ2-7, with TRBD1 matching 10 bases. Trimming removed 5 bases from V and 0 bases from J; junction bases left unmatched: 10. Germline loops: CDR1 SGHAT, CDR2 FQNNGV. The CDR3 runs to 17 residues. Here the CDR3 DNA reads TGTGCCAGCAGCAGAATTGCCGGGACAGGGGCCTCCTACGAGCAGTACTTC. It specifies CASSRIAGTGASYEQYF.

The J gene is TRBJ2-5, the V gene TRBV6-6; a weak D match, TRBD1 (6 bases). V dropped 7 bases and J dropped 5 bases, with 17 bases sitting between them. CDR3 length: 14 amino acids. Germline V CDR1 and CDR2: MNHNY, SVGAGI (reference sequence). The CDR3 is CASKGVGPVETQYF. In DNA, the CDR3 is TGTGCCAGCAAGGGGGTGGGCCCGGTGGAGACCCAGTACTTC.

The chain couples TRBV3-1 (or the pseudogene TRBV3-2) to TRBJ2-7, with D possibly TRBD2 on 7 matching bases. The CDR3 is 14 residues long. Germline CDR1 LGHDT, CDR2 YNNKEL (reference sequence). V was trimmed by 4 bases and J by 3 bases, leaving 13 bases between them. CDR3: CASSRLGGLYEQYF. The CDR3 DNA reads as TGTGCCAGCAGCCGCTTGGGGGGGCTCTACGAGCAGTACTTC.

The chain uses TRBV4-2 and TRBJ2-7, with D unclear. Germline V gene data show CDR1 as LGHNA and CDR2 as YNFKEQ. With 0 bases removed from V and 5 bases from J, the gap between germline ends came to 8 bases. The CDR3 consists of 13 residues. The CDR3 protein is CASSQDRFNEQYF. The DNA of the CDR3 is TGTGCCAGCAGCCAAGATAGATTCAACGAGCAGTACTTC.

This clone counts as medium-sized. This rearrangement joins TRBV6-1 to TRBJ2-1; TRBD1 matches at 10 bases. The CDR3 length is 17 residues. After removal of 3 bases from V and 4 bases from J, the junction contained 9 bases not matched to a gene. CDR1 and CDR2 (germline): MNHNS, SASEGT. The CDR3 here is CASSESGQGLPYNEQFF. CDR3 coding DNA: TGTGCCAGCAGTGAGTCGGGACAGGGGCTCCCTTACAATGAGCAGTTCTTC.

The gene calls are TRBV6-2 or TRBV6-3 and TRBJ2-5, with D possibly matching TRBD2 (5 bases). Trimming removed 4 bases at V and 7 bases at J, with 10 bases between. This CDR3 spans 12 amino acids. Germline CDR1 reads MNHEY; CDR2 reads SVGEGT. The CDR3 loop is CASSLALGTQYF. The CDR3 DNA reads as TGTGCCAGCAGTTTAGCGCTAGGGACCCAGTACTTC.

J is TRBJ2-1 and V is TRBV11-2; TRBD2 agrees at 7 bases. Germline assignment: CDR1 SGHAT and CDR2 FQNNGV. This CDR3 is 19 amino acids long. The trim removed 3 bases at V and 7 bases at J, leaving 21 bases unmatched. CDR3 DNA: TGTGCCAGCAGCTTTAGGCCCACCGGTTGGCGGGAGATAATGAATGAGCAGTTCTTC. Amino acid sequence: CASSFRPTGWREIMNEQFF.

The chain's CDR3 is CASTGQTSGGGEQYF. The CDR3 nucleotides are TGTGCCAGCACAGGACAGACTAGCGGGGGCGGCGAGCAGTACTTC. This chain connects TRBV6-5 to TRBJ2-7; 12 nucleotides align to TRBD2. Trimming took 7 bases from V and 6 from J; bases not matched to a gene: 10. The germline CDR1 and CDR2 sequences are MNHEY and SVGAGI. This CDR3 is 15 amino acids long.

This chain uses TRBV29-1 with TRBJ2-3, with 11 bases matching TRBD2. CDR3 length: 14 amino acids. J lost 5 bases, V lost 5 bases, and 6 bases had no gene match. Germline-derived CDR1 and CDR2 are SQVTM and ANQGSEA. The CDR3 bases are TGCAGCGTTTCCTTGACTAGCGGGAAAGATACGCAGTATTTT. Translated: CSVSLTSGKDTQYF.

This sequence joins TRBV6-5 and TRBJ1-1; a weak D match, TRBD1 (6 bases). The CDR3 is 14 amino acids. Trimming cost V 7 bases and J 8 bases, with 20 bases left between them. CDR1 and CDR2 from the germline V gene are MNHEY and SVGAGI. The CDR3 DNA sequence: TGTGCCAGCAACATAGCAGGGTTGGGGGCCGAAGCTTTCTTT. The encoded protein is CASNIAGLGAEAFF.

The DNA of the CDR3 is TGTGCCAGCAGTTTCGGTGGCACAGATACGCAGTATTTT. Protein sequence: CASSFGGTDTQYF. The rearrangement uses TRBV27 and TRBJ2-3; D gene unclear. Germline V gene data show CDR1 as MNHEY and CDR2 as SMNVEV (reference sequence). The CDR3 has 13 amino acids. V was pared by 3 bases and J by 1 base, with 5 bases between.